The rows below give T cell receptor beta chains drawn from one sample of a study of metastatic and nonmetastatic thyroid tumors. MiXCR reprocessed the PCR reads for TCRdb. Of over 20,000 clones detected, about 16% appear once; the ten largest clones hold less than 45%. Sequencing used blood. The receptors were sampled from a female donor with papillary thyroid cancer or a benign thyroid nodule (not recorded which). Some clones in this sample may be carry-over from other donors' samples. Both conserved end residues are part of each CDR3. The D gene is left open where the match is weak. Size is stated for part of the rows, as once, few or many counts, or as a class when the clone is expanded.

CDR3: CASSAATRRGGDTQYF
DNA: TGTGCCAGCAGCGCCGCTACGAGGAGGGGAGGTGATACGCAGTATTTT
V: TRBV9
D: .
size: many
J: TRBJ2-3

CDR3: CASSLSSGRANEQFF
DNA: TGTGCCAGCAGCTTATCGAGCGGGAGGGCCAACGAGCAGTTCTTC
V: TRBV7-8
D: TRBD2
size: many
J: TRBJ2-1

CDR3: CASSQEKFRELFF
DNA: TGCGCCAGCAGCCAAGAGAAATTTAGGGAGCTGTTTTTT
V: TRBV4-1
D: .
size: medium-sized
J: TRBJ2-2

CDR3: CSADREGTGEKLFF
DNA: TGCAGTGCTGACAGGGAGGGGACGGGGGAAAAACTGTTTTTT
V: TRBV20-1
D: TRBD1
size: many
J: TRBJ1-4

CDR3: CASSHGKGPTDTQYF
DNA: TGTGCCAGCAGCCACGGGAAGGGCCCCACAGATACGCAGTATTTT
V: TRBV3-1
D: .
size: many
J: TRBJ2-3

CDR3: CASSFRVAGNTIYF
DNA: TGTGCCAGCAGTTTTAGGGTGGCTGGAAACACCATATATTTT
V: TRBV28
D: .
size: many
J: TRBJ1-3

CDR3: CSGSRGTPGDEQFF
DNA: TGCAGCGGGAGCAGGGGGACACCCGGGGATGAGCAGTTCTTC
V: TRBV29-1
D: TRBD1
size: many
J: TRBJ2-1

CDR3: CASSPPMRGADTQYF
DNA: TGTGCCAGCTCACCACCGATGCGCGGGGCAGATACGCAGTATTTT
V: TRBV18
D: .
size: .
J: TRBJ2-3

CDR3: CASSLGGAGEQYF
DNA: TGTGCCAGCAGCTTAGGGGGGGCCGGGGAGCAGTACTTC
V: TRBV7-6
D: .
size: many
J: TRBJ2-7

CDR3: CASGLQRFEAFF
DNA: TGTGCTAGTGGTTTACAACGTTTTGAAGCTTTCTTT
V: TRBV12-5
D: .
size: many
J: TRBJ1-1

CDR3: CASCVGLGQETQYF
DNA: TGTGCCAGCTGCGTAGGTCTGGGCCAAGAGACCCAGTACTTC
V: TRBV5-6
D: .
size: many
J: TRBJ2-5

CDR3: CASRGTWASGSGNIQYF
DNA: TGTGCCAGTAGGGGGACATGGGCTAGCGGGAGTGGGAACATTCAGTACTTC
V: TRBV6-1
D: TRBD2
size: many
J: TRBJ2-4

CDR3: CASSLERQGAEAFF
DNA: TGCGCCAGCAGCTTGGAGCGCCAGGGCGCTGAAGCTTTCTTT
V: TRBV5-1
D: .
size: many
J: TRBJ1-1

CDR3: CATSRDNRIYNEQFF
DNA: TGTGCCACCAGCAGAGATAATAGGATCTACAATGAGCAGTTCTTC
V: TRBV15
D: .
size: many
J: TRBJ2-1

CDR3: CASSLVPDSPQHF
DNA: TGTGCCAGCAGCTTAGTCCCGGACTCACCCCAGCATTTT
V: TRBV7-9
D: .
size: many
J: TRBJ1-5

CDR3: CASSKIPQETQYF
DNA: TGTGCCAGCAGCAAAATACCCCAAGAGACCCAGTACTTC
V: TRBV7-3
D: .
size: many
J: TRBJ2-5

CDR3: CSVEDHGGSGRGTQYF
DNA: TGCAGCGTTGAAGATCATGGGGGATCAGGCAGGGGGACCCAGTACTTC
V: TRBV29-1
D: .
size: many
J: TRBJ2-5

CDR3: CASSLVEGQAISGNTIYF
DNA: TGCGCCAGCAGCTTGGTGGAGGGACAGGCTATCTCTGGAAACACCATATATTTT
V: TRBV5-1
D: TRBD1
size: medium-sized
J: TRBJ1-3

CDR3: CSGWTSGSYEQYF
DNA: TGCAGTGGGTGGACTAGCGGTTCCTACGAGCAGTACTTC
V: TRBV20-1
D: TRBD2
size: .
J: TRBJ2-7

CDR3: CASSPVGYGYTF
DNA: TGTGCCAGCAGCCCCGTCGGCTATGGCTACACCTTC
V: TRBV7-2
D: .
size: many
J: TRBJ1-2

CDR3: CASRTQWEGNQPQHF
DNA: TGTGCCAGCAGAACCCAGTGGGAGGGCAATCAGCCCCAGCATTTT
V: TRBV6-1
D: .
size: many
J: TRBJ1-5

CDR3: CASSTGLAGTGELFF
DNA: TGTGCCAGCAGCACCGGACTAGCGGGTACCGGGGAGCTGTTTTTT
V: TRBV11-2
D: TRBD2
size: .
J: TRBJ2-2

CDR3: CASSYQFTSGNTIYF
DNA: TGTGCCAGCAGTTATCAGTTTACCTCTGGAAACACCATATATTTT
V: TRBV12-3/TRBV12-4
D: .
size: many
J: TRBJ1-3

CDR3: CASSLGNSNEQFF
DNA: TGTGCCAGCAGCTTAGGGAACAGCAATGAGCAGTTCTTC
V: TRBV7-8
D: .
size: .
J: TRBJ2-1

CDR3: CASSPGTFGSYEQYF
DNA: TGTGCCAGCTCGCCCGGGACATTTGGCTCCTACGAGCAGTACTTC
V: TRBV18
D: .
size: many
J: TRBJ2-7

CDR3: CASSSGPRGRTDTQYF
DNA: TGTGCCAGCAGCTCCGGGCCCAGGGGGCGAACAGATACGCAGTATTTT
V: TRBV6-2/TRBV6-3
D: TRBD1
size: many
J: TRBJ2-3

CDR3: CASSQSKTAGDYEQYF
DNA: TGCGCCAGCAGCCAATCCAAGACCGCCGGTGACTACGAGCAGTACTTC
V: TRBV4-1
D: .
size: .
J: TRBJ2-7

CDR3: CASSLDGAGGSDTQYF
DNA: TGTGCCAGCAGCTTAGATGGAGCGGGGGGGTCGGATACGCAGTATTTT
V: TRBV11-2
D: TRBD2
size: .
J: TRBJ2-3

CDR3: CSARGQGNEKLFF
DNA: TGCAGTGCTAGAGGCCAGGGAAATGAAAAACTGTTTTTT
V: TRBV20-1
D: .
size: many
J: TRBJ1-4

CDR3: CASSVGRAGGLETQYF
DNA: TGTGCCAGCAGCGTAGGGAGAGCGGGAGGGCTCGAGACCCAGTACTTC
V: TRBV9
D: TRBD2
size: many
J: TRBJ2-5

CDR3: CASSYRLAGGREQYF
DNA: TGTGCCAGCAGTTACCGACTAGCGGGAGGAAGGGAGCAGTACTTC
V: TRBV6-6
D: TRBD2
size: many
J: TRBJ2-7

CDR3: CASSLFGTEAFF
DNA: TGTGCCAGCAGCTTGTTCGGCACTGAAGCTTTCTTT
V: TRBV7-8
D: .
size: many
J: TRBJ1-1

CDR3: CATSRPSGISNTGELFF
DNA: TGTGCCACCAGCAGACCTAGCGGGATAAGCAATACCGGGGAGCTGTTTTTT
V: TRBV15
D: TRBD2
size: many
J: TRBJ2-2

CDR3: CSAPSRVAEAFF
DNA: TGCAGTGCCCCTAGTAGAGTCGCTGAAGCTTTCTTT
V: TRBV20-1
D: .
size: .
J: TRBJ1-1

CDR3: CASSLLNEQFF
DNA: TGTGCCAGCAGCTTGTTAAATGAGCAGTTCTTC
V: TRBV5-5
D: .
size: many
J: TRBJ2-1

CDR3: CASSEDSGREETQYF
DNA: TGTGCCAGCAGTGAAGATTCGGGTCGGGAAGAGACCCAGTACTTC
V: TRBV6-1
D: .
size: .
J: TRBJ2-5

CDR3: CASSYSGGLSGTSYEQYF
DNA: TGTGCCAGCAGTTACTCCGGAGGCCTTAGCGGAACGTCCTACGAGCAGTACTTC
V: TRBV6-5
D: .
size: many
J: TRBJ2-7

CDR3: CASSRGGGPQETQYF
DNA: TGTGCCAGCAGCCGGGGAGGGGGCCCTCAAGAGACCCAGTACTTC
V: TRBV6-2/TRBV6-3
D: .
size: .
J: TRBJ2-5

CDR3: CSARETGLAPNSGANVLTF
DNA: TGCAGTGCTAGAGAAACCGGACTAGCGCCCAACTCTGGGGCCAACGTCCTGACTTTC
V: TRBV20-1
D: TRBD2
size: many
J: TRBJ2-6

CDR3: CASNRLAGAADTQYF
DNA: TGTGCCAGCAATCGACTAGCGGGAGCCGCAGATACGCAGTATTTT
V: TRBV7-2
D: TRBD2
size: many
J: TRBJ2-3

CDR3: CASSPRWGEGGELFF
DNA: TGTGCCAGCAGTCCCCGATGGGGGGAAGGCGGGGAGCTGTTTTTT
V: TRBV27
D: .
size: many
J: TRBJ2-2

CDR3: CASSEGTSGRTDTQYF
DNA: TGTGCCAGCAGTGAAGGGACTAGCGGACGCACAGATACGCAGTATTTT
V: TRBV25-1
D: TRBD2
size: many
J: TRBJ2-3

CDR3: CASSQVDRDTAEQYF
DNA: TGCGCCAGCAGCCAAGTTGACAGGGACACGGCCGAGCAGTACTTC
V: TRBV4-1
D: TRBD1
size: many
J: TRBJ2-7